The TCR beta chain described here comes from a study of prognosis after radiotherapy for stage I lung cancer. In the study overall: Stage I non-small cell lung cancer patients, who were enrolled in Nanjing, China, joined the cohort between 2018 and January 2019. The 10 to 15 male and 6 female patients were aged about 50 to 85, median approximately 71 years.

The CDR3 is 16 residues long. The germline V gene has CDR1 SGHTA and CDR2 FQGNSA. V lost 4 bases to trimming and J lost 3 bases, with 19 bases between them. CDR3 of TCR beta was amplified from genomic DNA via a two-round multiplex PCR. Primers targeting each individual TRBV and TRBJ gene were applied in first-round PCR. Universal primers featured in the second PCR round. TCRdb ran MiXCR on the multiplex PCR reads and lists one entry per CDR3 protein. The data show some 39,000 distinct CDR3 sequences, with roughly 25% seen just once and approximately 26% held by the top ten. This clonotype showed up many times. Its cognate antigen is unknown. Study-wide findings and caveats: Medians of around 10,000 versus 6,900 showed unique TCR clone counts falling after stereotactic body radiation therapy.

The chain carries TRBV7-2 and TRBJ2-7, with unresolved D. The TCR was taken from a donor aged 50 or older with non-small cell lung cancer. Sample: PBMCs, taken before or after stereotactic body radiation therapy (not recorded which). In nucleotides, the CDR3 is TGTGCCAGCAGCTCCGCCCCGAGAGACGCCAGCTACGAGCAGTACTTC. Amino acid sequence: CASSSAPRDASYEQYF. Together with reference TRBV7-2 and TRBJ2-7, the CDR3 gives the full variable domain: GAGVSQSPSNKVTEKGKDVELRCDPISGHTALYWYRQSLGQGLEFLIYFQGNSAPDKSGLPSDRFSAERTGGSVSTLTIQRTQQEDSAVYLCASSSAPRDASYEQYFGPGTRLTVT.